This T cell receptor (beta chain) was retrieved from a study of cytomegalovirus exposure and HLA in healthy donors. Study context: Sequencing of around 200 million T cells in an earlier analysis found around 120 million unique TCR beta sequences. Within the Caucasian-associated ancestry cluster were around 81% of the roughly 430 genotyped donors. Regarding the study as a whole: In a later analysis, common viral pathogens appeared linked to several of the most significant clusters.

About this clone: Its target is not known.

Trimming stripped 2 bases from V and 7 bases from J, with 10 bases between. The germline gives CDR1 SGHKS, CDR2 YYEKEE (reference sequence). The CDR3 contains 13 residues. 60 Vbeta and 13 Jbeta primers were used in PCR. Repertoires were generated with immunoSEQ multiplex PCR, while TCRdb's copy carries only in-frame clones and drops some. The data show 200,000 or so clones, 84% seen once. V usage is TRBV5-5 and J usage is TRBJ2-1; D might be TRBD2 (5 bases). The TCR was taken from a boy aged 5-17 years in good health and CMV-seronegative. Sequencing used PBMCs. CDR3 coding DNA: TGTGCCAGCAGCTTAGAGTGGAGGAATGAGCAGTTCTTC. Encoded protein: CASSLEWRNEQFF.